What follows are 32 T cell receptor beta chains derived from one specimen sequenced in a study of blood T cell repertoires in COVID-19. TCRdb's copy holds only in-frame clones and misses some; the assay was immunoSEQ multiplex PCR. The data hold 70,000 to 95,000 clones, with 75% to 85% observed a single time. Source material: peripheral blood. Receptors originate from a woman aged 40 to 55 with active or convalescent COVID-19.

The CDR3 DNA reads TGTGCCAGTTCAGGGGGCCCTGGAAACACCATATATTTT. Protein: CASSGGPGNTIYF. The V and J genes are TRBV28 and TRBJ1-3; the match to TRBD1 covers 8 bases. The CDR3 extends over 13 amino acids. Germline V lookup: CDR1 MDHEN, CDR2 SYDVKM. V was pared by 9 bases and J by 2 bases, with 3 bases of the junction left unmatched.

The J gene is TRBJ1-2, the V gene TRBV28; 8 positions agree with TRBD1. This CDR3 spans 14 amino acids. Germline CDR1 and CDR2: MDHEN and SYDVKM. The J segment lost 5 bases and the V segment lost 8 bases, leaving 10 bases of the junction unmatched. The CDR3: CASSLTQGGYGYTF. CDR3 DNA: TGTGCCAGCTCCCTTACACAGGGGGGGTATGGCTACACCTTC.

The CDR3 loop reads CAISEARSNYGYTF. CDR3 in DNA: TGTGCCATCAGTGAAGCTAGATCTAACTATGGCTACACCTTC. The chain employs TRBV10-3 and TRBJ1-2; D remains ambiguous. Germline assignment: CDR1 ENHRY and CDR2 SYGVKD. V lost 3 bases and J 0 bases, leaving 8 bases between the germline ends. CDR3 length: 14 residues.

This clone was observed a single time. The chain uses TRBV25-1 and TRBJ1-5; D possibly corresponds to TRBD1 (6 bases). Germline V gene sequence: CDR1 MGHDK, CDR2 SYGVNS. Trimming took off 3 bases at V and 0 bases at J, with 18 bases between the two ends. The CDR3 totals 18 residues. The CDR3: CASSDPNRDLNSNQPQHF. In DNA form, the CDR3 reads TGTGCCAGCAGTGACCCAAACAGGGATCTTAATAGCAATCAGCCCCAGCATTTT.

The chain links TRBV11-2 to TRBJ2-3; TRBD2 is a possible D gene (5 bases). V dropped 1 base and J dropped 0 bases, with 11 bases sitting between them. The CDR3 length is 16 residues. Germline-derived CDR1 and CDR2 are SGHAT and FQNNGV. CDR3 bases: TGTGCCAGCAGCTTAGGTCTCGGGGAAAGCACAGATACGCAGTATTTT. Translation gives CASSLGLGESTDTQYF.

This clone was seen a handful of times. This CDR3 is CASSVVAGGAPGTDTQYF. Written as DNA, the CDR3 is TGTGCCAGCAGCGTAGTGGCGGGGGGTGCCCCTGGCACAGATACGCAGTATTTT. The V call is TRBV9, the J call TRBJ2-3, with TRBD2 matching over 8 bases. With 0 bases clipped from V and 1 base from J, the junction kept 10 bases outside the gene matches. CDR3 length: 18 amino acids. CDR1 SGDLS and CDR2 YYNGEE come from the germline V gene.

Here the CDR3 DNA reads TGTGCCAGTAGTATTCTAGGCTATCAAGAGACCCAGTACTTC. Residues: CASSILGYQETQYF. This rearrangement joins TRBV19 to TRBJ2-5; D is undetermined. The CDR3 has 14 amino acids. The germline V and J ends were trimmed by 3 bases and 2 bases, with 10 bases remaining between them. CDR1 is LNHDA and CDR2 is SQIVND in the germline V gene (reference sequence).

The chain carries TRBV6-5 and TRBJ2-7; 11 bases fit TRBD2. Trimming cost V 7 bases and J 5 bases; bases outside gene matches: 7. The germline gives CDR1 MNHEY, CDR2 SVGAGI. This CDR3 spans 14 amino acids. The CDR3: CASTRTTSGNEQYF. The CDR3 nucleotides read TGTGCCAGCACCCGGACGACTAGCGGGAACGAGCAGTACTTC.

Written as DNA, the CDR3 is TGTGCCAGCAGTCCCGGGACAGACTATGGCTACACCTTC. Translating it yields CASSPGTDYGYTF. This chain connects TRBV6-5 to TRBJ1-2; 7 nucleotides align to TRBD1. The CDR3 contains 13 residues. The germline V gene encodes CDR1 MNHEY and CDR2 SVGAGI. The V gene end was trimmed by 5 bases and the J gene end by 3 bases; junction bases not matched to a gene: 3.

The chain combines TRBV2 with TRBJ1-2; tentatively, D is TRBD1 (5 bases). Trimming left V 6 bases short and J 0 bases short, with 17 bases between. This CDR3 is 16 amino acids long. Germline CDR1 is SNHLY and CDR2 is FYNNEI. In DNA form, the CDR3 reads TGTGCCAGCAGAGCGTTGGCAGGGATAGCTAACTATGGCTACACCTTC. Translated: CASRALAGIANYGYTF.

The chain recombines TRBV18 with TRBJ1-6; D uncertain. Germline CDR1 is KGHSH and CDR2 is LQKENI. The CDR3 covers 13 residues. Trimming left V 3 bases short and J 7 bases short, with 7 bases between. In DNA, the CDR3 is TGTGCCAGCTCACCCGGAGCGAATTCACCCCTCCACTTT. Encoded protein: CASSPGANSPLHF.

The rearrangement uses TRBV5-4 and TRBJ1-3, with D tentatively TRBD1 (6 bases). The CDR3 runs 15 residues. Germline V gene data show CDR1 as SGHNT and CDR2 as YYREEE (reference sequence). Trimming removed 4 bases at V and 1 base at J, with 12 bases between. CDR3 nucleotide sequence: TGTGCCAGCAGCAGGGGGACCGCGTCTGGAAACACCATATATTTT. Its translation is CASSRGTASGNTIYF.

Worth noting for this clone: This sample includes further DNA sequences coding for the same CDR3. The DNA for the CDR3 is TGTGCCAGCAGTTACAGGGGCCCGATGAACACTGAAGCTTTCTTT. Its translation: CASSYRGPMNTEAFF. This chain uses TRBV6-2 or TRBV6-3 with TRBJ1-1; possible D gene TRBD1, 5 bases. The CDR3 is 15 residues long. V shed 2 bases and J shed 0 bases, with 10 bases lying between them. Germline CDR1 and CDR2: MNHEY and SVGEGT.

The chain combines TRBV19 with TRBJ1-2, with D possibly being TRBD1 (5 bases). Trimming stripped 9 bases from V and 8 bases from J, with 16 bases between. The CDR3 is 12 residues long. Germline CDR1 LNHDA, CDR2 SQIVND (reference sequence). The CDR3 nucleotides read TGTGCCAGCGAACAGGAGATGGGGGGCTACACCTTC. Its translation: CASEQEMGGYTF. The whole variable domain, filled in from reference TRBV19 and TRBJ1-2, reads DGGITQSPKYLFRKEGQNVTLSCEQNLNHDAMYWYRQDPGQGLRLIYYSQIVNDFQKGDIAEGYSVSREKKESFPLTVTSAQKNPTAFYLCASEQEMGGYTFGSGTRLTVV.

The table lists this clone with a count of one. The J gene is TRBJ1-4, the V gene TRBV10-2; D is uncertain. V dropped 0 bases and J dropped 5 bases, with 13 bases sitting between them. This CDR3 contains 16 residues. The germline CDR1 and CDR2 sequences are WSHSY and SAAADI. CDR3 sequence: CASSESISPGNEKLFF. The CDR3 region has the DNA TGCGCCAGCAGTGAGTCGATTAGTCCGGGAAATGAAAAACTGTTTTTT.

The chain carries TRBV4-3 and TRBJ2-7; 12 nucleotides agree with TRBD2. In germline, CDR1 is LGHNA, CDR2 YSLEER. The length of the CDR3 is 21 residues. The V segment lost 1 base and the J segment 0 bases; nucleotides outside the gene matches: 16. The CDR3 bases are TGCGCCAGCAGCCAAGTCGGACGACTAGCGGGAGAAGGCCAAGGCTCCTACGAGCAGTACTTC. Protein sequence: CASSQVGRLAGEGQGSYEQYF.

The chain employs TRBV7-3 and TRBJ1-1; tentatively, D is TRBD1 (5 bases). V gave up 5 bases and J gave up 7 bases, with 14 bases separating them. Germline-derived CDR1 and CDR2 are SGHTA and FQGTGA. This CDR3 comprises 13 residues. CDR3 nucleotide sequence: TGTGCCAGCAGCCCCGAAAGGGGTGGTGAAGCTTTCTTT. Translation: CASSPERGGEAFF. Complete variable domain (other parts from reference TRBV7-3 and TRBJ1-1): GAGVSQTPSNKVTEKGKYVELRCDPISGHTALYWYRQSLGQGPEFLIYFQGTGAADDSGLPNDRFFAVRPEGSVSTLKIQRTERGDSAVYLCASSPERGGEAFFGQGTRLTVV.

The gene calls are TRBV4-3 and TRBJ1-1; possible D gene TRBD1, 5 bases. The CDR3 spans 16 residues. The V end was cut by 4 bases, the J end by 2 bases, with 17 bases between. Germline values: CDR1 LGHNA, CDR2 YSLEER. CDR3 in DNA: TGCGCCAGCAGCCGCTATCTCAGGGATACCAACACTGAAGCTTTCTTT. Its translation is CASSRYLRDTNTEAFF.

The rearrangement joins TRBV12-3 or TRBV12-4 to TRBJ2-5, with a possible D match to TRBD2 (6 bases). This CDR3 region has 13 residues. The V end was cut by 6 bases, the J end by 8 bases, with 16 bases between. In DNA form, the CDR3 reads TGTGCCAGCAGCCCGGGCCTCGGGGGAACCCAGTACTTC. Translating it yields CASSPGLGGTQYF.

This sequence joins TRBV5-6 and TRBJ2-2, with D tentatively TRBD1 (5 bases). Germline V CDR1 and CDR2: SGHDT, YYEEEE. Trimming pared 4 bases from V and 5 bases from J, leaving 21 bases between. The CDR3 runs 17 residues. CDR3: CASSALRAGMMTGELFF. The DNA for the CDR3 is TGTGCCAGCAGCGCCCTAAGGGCAGGGATGATGACCGGGGAGCTGTTTTTT.

CDR3 in DNA: TGTGCCAGCAGCATAACTAGCGGGGGGCTCAGACGCACAGATACGCAGTATTTT. It encodes CASSITSGGLRRTDTQYF. This chain links TRBV7-8 with TRBJ2-3; 12 nucleotides match TRBD2. The germline CDR1 and CDR2 sequences are SGHVS and FQNEAQ. V lost 5 bases to trimming and J lost 1 base; unmatched junction nucleotides: 10. This CDR3 is 18 amino acids long.

In DNA form, the CDR3 reads TGCGCCAGCAGCGGGACAGGGGTTAGCACAGATACGCAGTATTTT. Its translation: CASSGTGVSTDTQYF. This chain uses TRBV5-1 with TRBJ2-3; 10 nucleotides line up with TRBD1. Germline CDR1 SGHRS, CDR2 YFSETQ. The CDR3 sequence is 15 residues long. The V and J ends lost 4 bases and 0 bases, in that order; junction bases with no gene match: 2.

CDR3 amino acids: CASSLTGKRNTEAFF. CDR3 in DNA: TGTGCCAGCAGCTTGACAGGGAAGAGGAACACTGAAGCTTTCTTT. V is TRBV5-4 and J is TRBJ1-1, with D perhaps matching TRBD1 (6 bases). V lost 1 base and J 1 base, leaving 11 bases between the germline ends. This CDR3 has 15 amino acids. Germline CDR1 reads SGHNT; CDR2 reads YYREEE (reference sequence).

The chain joins TRBV7-3 to TRBJ2-5; possibly TRBD1 for D (7 bases). Germline values: CDR1 SGHTA, CDR2 FQGTGA. Trimming removed 5 bases from V and 5 bases from J, with 12 bases in between. The CDR3 runs 13 residues. CDR3 sequence: CASSPSGGETQYF. DNA for the CDR3: TGTGCCAGCAGCCCGTCAGGGGGGGAGACCCAGTACTTC.

This clone was counted only a few times. The chain carries TRBV7-2 and TRBJ1-4; 7 nucleotides align to TRBD1. V dropped 6 bases and J dropped 3; count of bases not matched to a gene: 7. Per the germline V gene, CDR1 is SGHTA and CDR2 is FQGNSA. The CDR3 is made up of 15 amino acids. The CDR3 here is CASRSTGEANEKLFF. CDR3 coding DNA: TGTGCCAGCAGATCCACAGGGGAGGCTAATGAAAAACTGTTTTTT.

There are a few counts of this clone. The chain uses TRBV7-9 and TRBJ1-2, with D possibly being TRBD1 (5 bases). V lost 5 bases to trimming and J lost 6 bases, with 22 bases between them. Germline V lookup: CDR1 SEHNR, CDR2 FQNEAQ (reference sequence). The CDR3 runs to 16 residues. CDR3 sequence (DNA): TGTGCCAGCAGCGAAGTGGGGCTCGGCGAGAGGCATGGCTACACCTTC. As protein: CASSEVGLGERHGYTF.

This clone occurred once. The chain links TRBV6-5 to TRBJ2-6; 7 positions match TRBD1. Trimming at V came to 6 bases and at J to 5 bases, leaving 4 bases not matched to a gene. Germline loops: CDR1 MNHEY, CDR2 SVGAGI. The length of the CDR3 is 14 residues. The CDR3 protein is CASRTGNWANVLTF. The DNA of the CDR3 is TGTGCCAGCAGGACAGGGAACTGGGCCAACGTCCTGACTTTC.

The chain uses TRBV1 and TRBJ2-5; whether TRBD2, the table's D call, matches the DNA was not checked. TRBV1 has pseudogene status. The length of the CDR3 is 17 residues. The CDR3 DNA sequence: TGCACCAGCAGCCAAGATAGACTCCAACTACACCAAGAGACCCAGTACTTC. Amino acids: CTSSQDRLQLHQETQYF.

V usage is TRBV15 and J usage is TRBJ1-4; D gene unclear. With 0 bases removed from V and 7 bases from J, the gap between germline ends came to 12 bases. In germline, CDR1 is LNHNV, CDR2 YYDKDF (reference sequence). This CDR3 spans 15 amino acids. CDR3: CATSRDLDPGEKLFF. The CDR3 DNA follows: TGTGCCACCAGCAGAGATCTTGACCCAGGTGAAAAACTGTTTTTT.

The chain links TRBV6-2 or TRBV6-3 to TRBJ1-5, with 7 bases fitting TRBD1. Germline assignment: CDR1 MNHEY and CDR2 SVGEGT. CDR3 size: 15 residues. V gave up 2 bases and J gave up 5 bases; unmatched junction bases: 6. CDR3 nucleotides: TGTGCCAGCAGTTACCATGACAGGGCCCATCAGCCCCAGCATTTT. This codes for CASSYHDRAHQPQHF.

The CDR3 bases are TGTGCCACCAGTGATTCATGGGGGGAGCGCTACGAGCAGTACTTC. Amino acid sequence: CATSDSWGERYEQYF. The J gene is TRBJ2-7, the V gene TRBV24-1, with D possibly matching TRBD2 (6 bases). V was trimmed by 2 bases and J by 3 bases, leaving 13 bases between them. Germline CDR1 KGHDR, CDR2 SFDVKD. The CDR3 is made up of 15 amino acids.

This clone was picked up one time. The J gene is TRBJ2-5, the V gene TRBV3-1 (or the pseudogene TRBV3-2); the D gene is possibly TRBD2 (6 bases). Germline V gene sequence: CDR1 LGHDT, CDR2 YNNKEL (reference sequence). V shed 4 bases and J shed 1 base, with 10 bases lying between them. The CDR3 runs to 14 residues. The CDR3 protein is CASSLGLSQETQYF. CDR3 in DNA: TGTGCCAGCAGCCTTGGACTATCCCAAGAGACCCAGTACTTC.